Presented here are 16 T cell receptor beta chains from one specimen sequenced in a study of early T cells in non-severe SARS-CoV-2 infection. MiXCR, applied by TCRdb to the 5' RACE reads, yields one record per CDR3 protein. The table has 30,000 to 35,000 distinct CDR3 sequences, roughly 5% seen once. The sample comprised whole blood. All receptors come from an adult who was a healthcare worker with PCR-confirmed SARS-CoV-2 infection or an uninfected control (not recorded which).

In its sample, this clonotype was seen a few times. This chain joins TRBV29-1 and TRBJ2-7, with 7 bases fitting TRBD1. V trimming: 7 bases; J trimming: 0 bases; junction bases outside the gene matches: 6. The CDR3 has 13 amino acids. Germline CDR1 reads SQVTM; CDR2 reads ANQGSEA. CDR3 amino acids: CSAKTGVSYEQYF. The CDR3 nucleotides are TGCAGCGCAAAAACAGGGGTCTCCTACGAGCAGTACTTC.

This chain connects TRBV11-2 to TRBJ2-5; D gene unclear. The length of the CDR3 is 13 residues. With 5 bases removed from V and 2 bases from J, the gap between germline ends came to 9 bases. Germline loops: CDR1 SGHAT, CDR2 FQNNGV. The CDR3 DNA follows: TGTGCCAGCAGCGCATCCAGGCAAGAGACCCAGTACTTC. Protein: CASSASRQETQYF.

This clonotype was counted ten times or more. This chain joins TRBV20-1 and TRBJ2-1, with 8 bases identical to TRBD1. V dropped 6 bases and J dropped 1; count of bases not matched to a gene: 2. The CDR3 length is 13 residues. The germline gives CDR1 DFQATT, CDR2 SNEGSKA (reference sequence). The CDR3, as DNA: TGCAGTGCCAGGACAGGGTCCTACAATGAGCAGTTCTTC. Protein sequence: CSARTGSYNEQFF.

Points on this clonotype: One junction end disagrees with the germline gene, perhaps due to a read error. Written as DNA, the CDR3 is TGTGCTAGCAGCTTTTCGACTAAGAGCTCCTACAATGAGCAGTTCTTC. Protein: CASSFSTKSSYNEQFF. The rearrangement links TRBV7-7 to TRBJ2-1; possible D gene TRBD2, 5 bases. This CDR3 is 16 amino acids long. Germline V gene lookup returns CDR1 SSHAT and CDR2 FNYEAQ (reference sequence). Supplemented by reference TRBV7-7 and TRBJ2-1, the full variable domain reads GAGVSQSPRYKVTKRGQDVTLRCDPISSHATLYWYQQALGQGPEFLTYFNYEAQPDKSGLPSDRFSAERPEGSISTLTIQRTEQRDSAMYRCASSFSTKSSYNEQFFGPGTRLTVL.

This clonotype was seen many times. The chain uses TRBV20-1 and TRBJ2-7, with 11 positions matching TRBD1. Germline V gene data show CDR1 as DFQATT and CDR2 as SNEGSKA (reference sequence). Germline trimming cut 6 bases from V and 2 bases from J; bases unmatched to any gene: 12. The CDR3 runs 16 residues. CDR3 DNA: TGCAGTGCCACCCCAGGCCCGGGACAGGGGGCCTACGAGCAGTACTTC. Its protein product is CSATPGPGQGAYEQYF.

This clonotype appeared many times. The CDR3 region is CASSLAGGMNSYEQYF. The CDR3 DNA reads TGCGCCAGCAGCTTGGCAGGCGGGATGAACTCCTACGAGCAGTACTTC. The chain couples TRBV5-1 to TRBJ2-7; maybe TRBD2 (6 bases). The CDR3 sequence is 16 residues long. Trimming stripped 0 bases from V and 0 bases from J, with 13 bases between. Germline loops: CDR1 SGHRS, CDR2 YFSETQ.

This clonotype has at least ten counts. The chain links TRBV7-9 to TRBJ2-7; TRBD2 matches at 9 bases. Germline values: CDR1 SEHNR, CDR2 FQNEAQ (reference sequence). This CDR3 contains 17 residues. V lost 5 bases and J lost 0; bases outside the gene matches: 11. In DNA, the CDR3 is TGTGCCAGCAGCCGCGAGGGTAGCGGGGGATTCTCCTACGAGCAGTACTTC. This sequence encodes CASSREGSGGFSYEQYF.

At least ten counts were recorded for this clonotype. This rearrangement joins TRBV29-1 to TRBJ2-1, with a tentative D call TRBD1 (5 bases). The germline V gene has CDR1 SQVTM and CDR2 ANQGSEA. The CDR3 runs 15 residues. V was cut by 2 bases and J by 0 bases, with 11 bases left in between. The CDR3 here is CSVETGHSSYNEQFF. The CDR3 nucleotides read TGCAGCGTTGAAACAGGACATAGCTCCTACAATGAGCAGTTCTTC.

This clonotype is deemed medium-sized. This chain connects TRBV28 to TRBJ2-3; tentatively, D is TRBD1 (6 bases). Germline V CDR1 and CDR2: MDHEN, SYDVKM. The CDR3 is made up of 13 amino acids. V lost 4 bases and J 6 bases, leaving 11 bases between the germline ends. The CDR3 DNA reads as TGTGCCAGCAGTTCAGGGGCGCGTGATACGCAGTATTTT. This codes for CASSSGARDTQYF. Looking up the rest from reference TRBV28 and TRBJ2-3 gives the full variable domain: DVKVTQSSRYLVKRTGEKVFLECVQDMDHENMFWYRQDPGLGLRLIYFSYDVKMKEKGDIPEGYSVSREKKERFSLILESASTNQTSMYLCASSSGARDTQYFGPGTRLTVL.

This clonotype was found a few times. Here the CDR3 DNA reads TGTGCCAGCAGCGTAGAGGGCAGCACAGATACGCAGTATTTT. This gives the protein CASSVEGSTDTQYF. The V call is TRBV9, the J call TRBJ2-3, with D unresolved. This CDR3 is 14 amino acids long. The V and J ends lost 0 bases and 0 bases respectively, with 5 bases between them. Germline V gene lookup returns CDR1 SGDLS and CDR2 YYNGEE. Together with reference TRBV9 and TRBJ2-3, the CDR3 gives the full variable domain: DSGVTQTPKHLITATGQRVTLRCSPRSGDLSVYWYQQSLDQGLQFLIQYYNGEERAKGNILERFSAQQFPDLHSELNLSSLELGDSALYFCASSVEGSTDTQYFGPGTRLTVL.

This clonotype was counted at least ten times. This chain connects TRBV7-2 to TRBJ2-1, with D perhaps TRBD1 (6 bases). The CDR3 has 14 amino acids. Germline V lookup: CDR1 SGHTA, CDR2 FQGNSA. Trimming stripped 5 bases from V and 1 base from J, with 9 bases between. The CDR3 DNA reads as TGTGCCAGCAGCGGCGGACAGTCCTACAATGAGCAGTTCTTC. It is translated as CASSGGQSYNEQFF.

The table lists this clonotype with a few counts. The chain is built from TRBV12-3 or TRBV12-4 and TRBJ1-3, with D unresolved. The CDR3 sequence is 19 residues long. The V end lost 6 bases, the J end lost 3 bases, and 27 bases lay between the germline ends. CDR3 in DNA: TGTGCCAGCAGCCCTGATCGGGTGCGGGGAGGCTTATTTGGAAACACCATATATTTT. Protein product: CASSPDRVRGGLFGNTIYF.

The sample holds one count of this clonotype. A junction boundary mismatches the germline segment, possibly from a read error. The chain links TRBV10-1 to TRBJ1-1; TRBD1 aligns across 7 bases. The germline CDR1 and CDR2 sequences are WNHNN and SYGVQD (reference sequence). CDR3 length: 17 residues. Here the CDR3 reads CASSESRAGGLNTKAFF. CDR3 bases: TGCGCCAGCAGTGAGTCGAGGGCAGGGGGGTTGAACACTAAAGCTTTCTTT.

This clonotype was recorded many times. The genes are TRBV19 and TRBJ2-1; the match to TRBD1 covers 9 bases. The CDR3 length is 15 residues. Per germline, CDR1 LNHDA and CDR2 SQIVND (reference sequence). The ends lost 3 bases at V and 6 bases at J; junction bases unmatched: 6. The CDR3 coding sequence is TGTGCCAGTAGTATTCCGGGACAGGGTATCAATGAGCAGTTCTTC. Translating it yields CASSIPGQGINEQFF.

Many counts were recorded for this clonotype. The chain employs TRBV5-4 and TRBJ2-3; 9 bases map to TRBD1. V lost 1 base, J lost 5 bases, and 5 bases stayed unmatched. The CDR3 totals 15 residues. CDR1 and CDR2 from the germline V gene are SGHNT and YYREEE (reference sequence). CDR3 residues: CASSLRGQGIDTQYF. DNA of the CDR3: TGTGCCAGCAGCTTGAGGGGACAGGGTATAGATACGCAGTATTTT.

In its sample, this clonotype was seen many times. Germline is not matched at one junction end, which may reflect a read error. V and J are TRBV11-3 and TRBJ1-1; D is undetermined. Germline V gene lookup returns CDR1 SGHNT and CDR2 YENEEA. CDR3 size: 13 residues. For the CDR3, the DNA is TGTGCCAGCAGCATTGAGGTTAACACTGAAGTTTTCTTT. It translates to CASSIEVNTEVFF.